This T cell receptor (beta chain) appears in the sequencing data of a study of CD8+ T cells in alopecia areata. Germline loops: CDR1 MNHEY, CDR2 SVGAGI. The CDR3 is 13 residues long. V lost 6 bases to trimming and J lost 4 bases, with 12 bases between them. Extracted RNA was reverse transcribed, and the resulting cDNA served as sequencing template. The method was immunoSEQ multiplex PCR; TCRdb's version includes in-frame clones alone and lacks a portion of them. The sample yields 20,000 to 30,000 clones, 52% seen once. The gene calls are TRBV6-5 and TRBJ1-1; possibly TRBD1 for D (5 bases). This receptor was identified in a human donor with alopecia areata. Input material: NKG2D-high CD8+ T cells sorted from blood. The CDR3 spells CASSPIGTTEAFF. CDR3 nucleotide sequence: TGTGCCAGCAGCCCTATTGGGACCACTGAAGCTTTCTTT.